A selection of T cell receptor beta chains follows, all from one sample in a study of T-cell memory formation after mild COVID-19. TCRdb re-analysed the 5' RACE reads in MiXCR, keeping a single row per CDR3 protein. The sample lists 350,000 to 500,000 distinct CDR3 sequences; around 22% were seen once. The sequenced sample was PBMCs or a T cell subset sorted from them (not recorded which). The receptors derive from an adult woman who had mild COVID-19 (a few samples of this study predate the infection). Cell type and time point are not known. Both conserved end residues are part of each CDR3. Fields, in order: V gene, J gene, clone size, CDR3 protein. The size field is filled for only some rows; it gives once, few, many or a size class.

TRBV7-6	TRBJ2-1	few	CASSLGTSGGDNEQFF
TRBV12-3/TRBV12-4	TRBJ2-4	few	CASSLKRENIQYF
TRBV5-1	TRBJ2-5	few	CASSLVGAGGGTQYF
TRBV12-3/TRBV12-4	TRBJ2-2	few	CASYPSLDRTAGELFF
TRBV9	TRBJ2-5	NA	CASSTGDRETQYF
TRBV5-1	TRBJ1-6	NA	CASSLASSSYNSPLHF
TRBV2	TRBJ2-1	few	CASSDRGINEQFF
TRBV5-1	TRBJ2-3	NA	CASSSRQGEYTDTQYF
TRBV14	TRBJ1-1	NA	CASSQGFITNTEAFF
TRBV7-2	TRBJ2-7	few	CASSPSPSGEQYF
TRBV24-1	TRBJ2-2	many	CATSTEHPNTGELFF
TRBV30	TRBJ1-5	NA	CAWSVVHGSNQPQHF
TRBV4-2	TRBJ2-5	many	CASSQGLAGQETQYF
TRBV7-9	TRBJ2-7	few	CASSFERTSGRYEQYF
TRBV7-9	TRBJ2-5	NA	CASSLTAETQYF
TRBV18	TRBJ2-7	NA	CASSHRRSEQYF
TRBV20-1	TRBJ2-3	NA	CSAKLAGPRLVTDTQYF
TRBV20-1	TRBJ2-3	few	CSAISGTTTDTQYF
TRBV29-1	TRBJ2-2	NA	CSVEVALSGELFF
TRBV18	TRBJ2-5	NA	CASSPGRHQETQYF
TRBV29-1	TRBJ2-7	few	CSVPGGYEQYF
TRBV6-5	TRBJ1-3	NA	CASSYSRGPGNTIYF
TRBV29-1	TRBJ1-1	NA	CSVGALPEAFF
TRBV4-1	TRBJ2-5	few	CASSQVSGGARETQYF
TRBV5-6	TRBJ1-3	NA	CASRQKPTDPVSGNTIYF
TRBV5-5	TRBJ1-1	NA	CASSLLGGGDTEAFF
TRBV7-2	TRBJ1-1	few	CASSSTPGQGNTEAFF
TRBV20-1	TRBJ1-5	few	CSASADSNQPQHF
TRBV4-1	TRBJ2-1	NA	CASSQDPPATGPSNEQFF
TRBV7-6	TRBJ2-1	NA	CASSRPGGEGQFF
TRBV24-1	TRBJ2-3	few	CATSVSGAVTDTQYF
TRBV24-1	TRBJ2-3	NA	CATSDLDRGHGTDTQYF
TRBV20-1	TRBJ2-1	few	CSARDRRAGETYNEQFF
TRBV6-6	TRBJ1-2	NA	CASSLLDGYGYTF
TRBV20-1	TRBJ1-3	NA	CSARKPDGNTIYF
TRBV2	TRBJ1-5	NA	CASSERRGNQPQHF
TRBV6-2/TRBV6-3	TRBJ1-4	NA	CASSYSNRGKMLEKLFF
TRBV29-1	TRBJ2-1	few	CSACEGWYEQFF
TRBV29-1	TRBJ1-1	NA	CSVGRSEAFF
TRBV19	TRBJ1-4	NA	CASRSGTWNEKLFF
TRBV15	TRBJ1-5	few	CATRTTGNQPQHF
TRBV27	TRBJ2-3	NA	CATATGTDTQYF